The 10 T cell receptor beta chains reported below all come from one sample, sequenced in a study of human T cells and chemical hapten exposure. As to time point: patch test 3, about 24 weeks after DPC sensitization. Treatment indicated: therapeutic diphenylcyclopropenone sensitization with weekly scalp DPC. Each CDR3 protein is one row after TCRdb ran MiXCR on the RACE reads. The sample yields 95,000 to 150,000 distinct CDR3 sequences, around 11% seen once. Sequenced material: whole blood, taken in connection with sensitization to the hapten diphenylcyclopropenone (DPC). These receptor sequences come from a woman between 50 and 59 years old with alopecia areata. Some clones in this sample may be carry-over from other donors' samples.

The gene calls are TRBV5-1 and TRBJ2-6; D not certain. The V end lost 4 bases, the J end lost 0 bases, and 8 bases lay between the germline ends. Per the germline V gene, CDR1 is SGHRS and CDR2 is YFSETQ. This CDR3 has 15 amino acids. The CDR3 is CASSLTRSGANVLTF. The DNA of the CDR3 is TGCGCCAGCAGCCTGACTCGCTCTGGGGCCAACGTCCTGACTTTC.

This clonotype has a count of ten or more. The chain's CDR3 is CASSHDRTTGNTIYF. In nucleotides, the CDR3 is TGTGCCAGCAGCCACGACAGAACGACTGGAAACACCATATATTTT. This rearrangement joins TRBV11-2 to TRBJ1-3; a weak D match, TRBD1 (5 bases). Germline lookup yields CDR1 SGHAT and CDR2 FQNNGV. V was cut by 5 bases and J by 2 bases, with 13 bases left in between. The CDR3 is 15 amino acids.

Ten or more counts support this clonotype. The CDR3 DNA is TGTGCCAGCAGTTTAAGGCTAGCGGGGTCCAATGAGCAGTTCTTC. This codes for CASSLRLAGSNEQFF. The rearrangement uses TRBV27 and TRBJ2-1; 9 bases line up with TRBD2. The V and J ends lost 2 bases and 6 bases, in that order; junction bases with no gene match: 5. The CDR3 spans 15 residues. Germline V CDR1 and CDR2: MNHEY, SMNVEV (reference sequence).

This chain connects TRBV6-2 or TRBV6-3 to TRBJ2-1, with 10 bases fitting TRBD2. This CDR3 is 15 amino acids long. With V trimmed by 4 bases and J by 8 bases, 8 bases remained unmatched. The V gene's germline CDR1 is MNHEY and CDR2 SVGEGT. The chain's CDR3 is CASSLPLAGDDEQFF. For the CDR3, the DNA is TGTGCCAGCAGTTTACCGCTAGCGGGAGATGATGAGCAGTTCTTC.

The CDR3 sequence: CASSPGTTVSNEQFF. CDR3 in DNA: TGTGCCAGCTCACCCGGGACTACCGTATCCAATGAGCAGTTCTTC. V gene TRBV18 combines with J gene TRBJ2-1; 7 bases fit TRBD2. CDR1 is KGHSH, CDR2 LQKENI, per germline. The length of the CDR3 is 15 residues. V lost 3 bases and J lost 6; bases outside the gene matches: 8.

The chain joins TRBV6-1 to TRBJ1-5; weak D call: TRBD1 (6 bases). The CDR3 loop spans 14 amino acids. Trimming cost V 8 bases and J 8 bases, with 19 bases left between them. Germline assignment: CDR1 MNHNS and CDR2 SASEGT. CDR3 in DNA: TGTGCCAGCGGCCGGGACACAGATGAGGAGCCCCAGCATTTT. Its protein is CASGRDTDEEPQHF.

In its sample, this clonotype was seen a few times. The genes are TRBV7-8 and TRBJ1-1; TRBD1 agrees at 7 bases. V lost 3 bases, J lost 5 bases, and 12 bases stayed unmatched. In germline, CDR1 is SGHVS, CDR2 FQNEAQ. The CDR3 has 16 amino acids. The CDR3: CASSFTQTGRKTEAFF. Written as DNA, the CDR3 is TGTGCCAGCAGCTTCACTCAGACAGGGAGGAAAACTGAAGCTTTCTTT.

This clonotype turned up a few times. CDR3 in DNA: TGTGCCAGCAGTGCAGATAACAGGGTGGGTCAGCCCCAGCATTTT. Protein: CASSADNRVGQPQHF. The rearrangement joins TRBV12-3 or TRBV12-4 to TRBJ1-5; a possible D gene is TRBD1 (6 bases). The CDR3 covers 15 residues. The V gene lost 5 bases and the J gene lost 6 bases, with 17 bases spanning the gap.

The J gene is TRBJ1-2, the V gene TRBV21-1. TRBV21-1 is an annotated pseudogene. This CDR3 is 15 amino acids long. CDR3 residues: CASSIRGREGYGYTF. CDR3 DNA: TGTGCCAGCAGCATCAGGGGCCGGGAGGGGTATGGCTACACCTTC.

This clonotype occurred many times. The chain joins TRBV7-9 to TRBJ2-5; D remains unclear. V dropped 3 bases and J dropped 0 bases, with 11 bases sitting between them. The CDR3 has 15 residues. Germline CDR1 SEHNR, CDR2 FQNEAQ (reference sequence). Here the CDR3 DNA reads TGTGCCAGCAGCTTCGGCCCTACGTACCAAGAGACCCAGTACTTC. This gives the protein CASSFGPTYQETQYF.